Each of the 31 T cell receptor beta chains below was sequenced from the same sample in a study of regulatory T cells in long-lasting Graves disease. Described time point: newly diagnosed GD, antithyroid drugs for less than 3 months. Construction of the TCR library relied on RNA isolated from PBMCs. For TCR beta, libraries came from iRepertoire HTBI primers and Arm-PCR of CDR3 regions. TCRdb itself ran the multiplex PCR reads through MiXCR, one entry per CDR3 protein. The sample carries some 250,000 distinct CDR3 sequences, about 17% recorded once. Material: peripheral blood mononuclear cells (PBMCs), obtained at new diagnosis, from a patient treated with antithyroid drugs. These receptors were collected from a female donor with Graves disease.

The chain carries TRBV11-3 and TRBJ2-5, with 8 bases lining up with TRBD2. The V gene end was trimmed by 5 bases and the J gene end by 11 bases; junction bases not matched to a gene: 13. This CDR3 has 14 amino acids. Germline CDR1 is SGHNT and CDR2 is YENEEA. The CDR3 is CASSRPGGPLEQYF. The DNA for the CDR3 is TGTGCCAGCAGCCGACCGGGAGGGCCGCTTGAGCAGTACTTC.

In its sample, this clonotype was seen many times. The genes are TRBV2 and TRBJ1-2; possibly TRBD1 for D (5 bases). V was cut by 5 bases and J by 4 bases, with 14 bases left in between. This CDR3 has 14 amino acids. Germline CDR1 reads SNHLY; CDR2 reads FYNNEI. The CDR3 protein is CASSLRGDSYGYTF. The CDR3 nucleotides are TGTGCCAGCAGTTTAAGAGGGGATTCCTATGGCTACACCTTC.

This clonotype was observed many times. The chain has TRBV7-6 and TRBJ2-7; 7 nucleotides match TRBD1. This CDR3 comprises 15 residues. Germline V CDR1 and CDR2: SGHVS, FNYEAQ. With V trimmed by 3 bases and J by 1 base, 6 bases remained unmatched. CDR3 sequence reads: CASSLMTGRSYEQYF. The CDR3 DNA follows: TGTGCCAGCAGCTTGATGACAGGGAGATCCTACGAGCAGTACTTC.

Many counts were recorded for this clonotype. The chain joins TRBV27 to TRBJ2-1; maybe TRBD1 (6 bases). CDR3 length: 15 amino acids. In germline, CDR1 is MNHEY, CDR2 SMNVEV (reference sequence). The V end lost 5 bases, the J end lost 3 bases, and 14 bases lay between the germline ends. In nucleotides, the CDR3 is TGTGCCAGCAGTCCCTGGGGGACACTCTACAATGAGCAGTTCTTC. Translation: CASSPWGTLYNEQFF.

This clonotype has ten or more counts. DNA for the CDR3: TGCAGTGCGGGGCGGACTAGCGGGAGGATCCCCTACGAGCAGTACTTC. Protein product: CSAGRTSGRIPYEQYF. The V and J genes are TRBV20-1 and TRBJ2-7, with TRBD2 matching 14 bases. Trimming cost V 6 bases and J 2 bases; bases outside gene matches: 9. Per the germline V gene, CDR1 is DFQATT and CDR2 is SNEGSKA (reference sequence). CDR3 length: 16 amino acids.

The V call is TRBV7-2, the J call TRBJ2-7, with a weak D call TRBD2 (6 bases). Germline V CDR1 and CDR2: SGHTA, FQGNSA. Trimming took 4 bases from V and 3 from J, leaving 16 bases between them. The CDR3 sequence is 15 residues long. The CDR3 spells CASSSRTKRLYEQYF. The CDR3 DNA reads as TGTGCCAGCAGCTCACGGACTAAACGTCTCTACGAGCAGTACTTC.

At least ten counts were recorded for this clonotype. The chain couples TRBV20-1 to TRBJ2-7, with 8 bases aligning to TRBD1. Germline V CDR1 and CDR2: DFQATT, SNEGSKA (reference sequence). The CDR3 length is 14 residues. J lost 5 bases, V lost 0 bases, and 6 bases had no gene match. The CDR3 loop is CSARDHRGSDEQYF. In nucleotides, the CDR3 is TGCAGTGCTAGAGATCACAGGGGGAGCGACGAGCAGTACTTC.

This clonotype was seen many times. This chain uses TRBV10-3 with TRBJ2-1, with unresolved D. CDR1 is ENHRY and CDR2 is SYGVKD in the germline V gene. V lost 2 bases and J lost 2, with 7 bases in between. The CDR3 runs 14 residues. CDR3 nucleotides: TGTGCCATCAGTGAGGAGTTACCCTACAATGAGCAGTTCTTC. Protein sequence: CAISEELPYNEQFF.

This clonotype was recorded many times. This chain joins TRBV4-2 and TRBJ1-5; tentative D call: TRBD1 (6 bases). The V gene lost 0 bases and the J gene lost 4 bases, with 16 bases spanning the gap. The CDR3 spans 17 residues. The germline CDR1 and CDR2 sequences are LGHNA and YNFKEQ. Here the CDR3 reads CASSQDPPRGANQPQHF. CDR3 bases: TGTGCCAGCAGCCAAGACCCACCCAGGGGTGCAAATCAGCCCCAGCATTTT.

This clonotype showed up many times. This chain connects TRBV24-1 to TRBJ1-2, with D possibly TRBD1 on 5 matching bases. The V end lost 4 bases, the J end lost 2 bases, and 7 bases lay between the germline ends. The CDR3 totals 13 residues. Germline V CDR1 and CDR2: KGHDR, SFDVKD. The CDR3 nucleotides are TGTGCCACCAGTGAAACAGGAAACTATGGCTACACCTTC. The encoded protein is CATSETGNYGYTF.

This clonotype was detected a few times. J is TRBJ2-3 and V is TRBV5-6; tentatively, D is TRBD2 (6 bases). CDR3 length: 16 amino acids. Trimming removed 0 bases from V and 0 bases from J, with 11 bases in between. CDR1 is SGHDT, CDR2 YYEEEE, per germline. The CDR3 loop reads CASSLGGLLSTDTQYF. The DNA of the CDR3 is TGTGCCAGCAGCTTGGGAGGACTATTAAGCACAGATACGCAGTATTTT.

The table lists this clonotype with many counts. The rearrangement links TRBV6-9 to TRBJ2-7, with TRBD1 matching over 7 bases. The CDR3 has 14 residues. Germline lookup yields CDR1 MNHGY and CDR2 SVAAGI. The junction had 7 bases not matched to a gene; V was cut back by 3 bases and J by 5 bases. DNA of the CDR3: TGTGCCAGCAGTTACGACAGGGAAATAGACGAGCAGTACTTC. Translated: CASSYDREIDEQYF.

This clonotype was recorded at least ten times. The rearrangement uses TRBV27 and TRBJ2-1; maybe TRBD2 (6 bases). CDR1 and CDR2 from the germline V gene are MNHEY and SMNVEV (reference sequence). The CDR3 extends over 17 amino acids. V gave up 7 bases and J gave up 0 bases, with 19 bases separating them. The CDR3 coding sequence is TGTGCCAGCAATCCCGGCGGAGGGAGAGGCTCCTACAATGAGCAGTTCTTC. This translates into CASNPGGGRGSYNEQFF.

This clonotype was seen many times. The CDR3 here is CASSFVQGGVFRVQAFF. For the CDR3, the DNA is TGTGCCAGCAGTTTCGTGCAGGGAGGGGTGTTCCGGGTTCAAGCTTTCTTT. The chain links TRBV28 to TRBJ1-1; D is perhaps TRBD1 (5 bases). This CDR3 comprises 17 residues. Germline lookup yields CDR1 MDHEN and CDR2 SYDVKM. Trimming shortened V by 3 bases and J by 9 bases, and 26 bases separated the two germline ends.

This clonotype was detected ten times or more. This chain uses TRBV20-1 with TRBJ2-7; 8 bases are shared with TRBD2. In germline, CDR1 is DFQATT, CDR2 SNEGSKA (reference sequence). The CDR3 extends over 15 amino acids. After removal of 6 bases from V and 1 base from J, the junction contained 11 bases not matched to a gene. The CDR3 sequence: CSAGGSSGFSYEQYF. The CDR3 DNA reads TGCAGTGCCGGCGGGTCTAGCGGGTTTTCCTACGAGCAGTACTTC.

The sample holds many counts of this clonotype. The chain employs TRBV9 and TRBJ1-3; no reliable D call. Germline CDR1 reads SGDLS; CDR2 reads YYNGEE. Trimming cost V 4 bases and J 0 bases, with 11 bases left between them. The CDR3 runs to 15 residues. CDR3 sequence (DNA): TGTGCCAGCAGCACGAGACTGTGCTCTGGAAACACCATATATTTT. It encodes CASSTRLCSGNTIYF.

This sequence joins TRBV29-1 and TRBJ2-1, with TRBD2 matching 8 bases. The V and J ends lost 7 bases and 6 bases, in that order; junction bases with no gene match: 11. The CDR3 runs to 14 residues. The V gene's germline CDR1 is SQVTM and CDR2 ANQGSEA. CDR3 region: CSGARLAGRNEQFF. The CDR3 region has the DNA TGCAGCGGGGCTCGTCTAGCGGGCCGCAATGAGCAGTTCTTC.

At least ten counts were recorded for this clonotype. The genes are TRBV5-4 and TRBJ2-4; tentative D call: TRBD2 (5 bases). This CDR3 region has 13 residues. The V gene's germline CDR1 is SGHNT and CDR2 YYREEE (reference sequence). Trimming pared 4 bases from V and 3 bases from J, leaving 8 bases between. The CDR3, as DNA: TGTGCCAGCAGCCTAGGAGGCAAAAACATTCAGTACTTC. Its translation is CASSLGGKNIQYF.

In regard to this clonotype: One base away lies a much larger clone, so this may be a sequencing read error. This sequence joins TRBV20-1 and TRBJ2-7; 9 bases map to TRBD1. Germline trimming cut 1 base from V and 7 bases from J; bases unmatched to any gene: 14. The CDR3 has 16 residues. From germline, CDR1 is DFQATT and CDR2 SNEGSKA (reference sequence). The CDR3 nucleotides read TGCAGTGCTAGAGTACAGGGGGCCAGCTCCTACAATGAGCAGTACTTC. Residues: CSARVQGASSYNEQYF.

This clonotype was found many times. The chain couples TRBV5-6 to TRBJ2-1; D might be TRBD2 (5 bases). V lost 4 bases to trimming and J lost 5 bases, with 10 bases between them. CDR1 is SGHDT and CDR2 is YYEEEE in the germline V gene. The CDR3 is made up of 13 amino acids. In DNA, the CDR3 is TGTGCCAGCAGCCAGGACTCGAACAATGAGCAGTTCTTC. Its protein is CASSQDSNNEQFF.

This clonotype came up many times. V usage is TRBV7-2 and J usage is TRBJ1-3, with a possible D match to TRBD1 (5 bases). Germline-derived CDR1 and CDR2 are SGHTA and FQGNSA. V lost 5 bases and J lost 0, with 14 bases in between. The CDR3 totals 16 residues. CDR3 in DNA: TGTGCCAGCAGCCATGGGGGAGACCTCTCTGGAAACACCATATATTTT. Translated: CASSHGGDLSGNTIYF.

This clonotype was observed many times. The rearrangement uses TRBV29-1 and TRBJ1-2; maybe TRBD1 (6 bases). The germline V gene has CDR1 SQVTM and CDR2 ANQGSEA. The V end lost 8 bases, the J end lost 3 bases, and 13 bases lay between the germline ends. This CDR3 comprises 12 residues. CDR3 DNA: TGCAGCTCTGAACAGGGAGACTATGGCTACACCTTC. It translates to CSSEQGDYGYTF.

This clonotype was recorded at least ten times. CDR3 DNA: TGTGCCAGCAGTTACCGACCGACAGGGGCAGATACGCAGTATTTT. The encoded protein is CASSYRPTGADTQYF. The chain links TRBV6-5 to TRBJ2-3; 8 bases match TRBD1. Trimming removed 2 bases from V and 4 bases from J; junction bases left unmatched: 5. Germline V gene sequence: CDR1 MNHEY, CDR2 SVGAGI. The CDR3 has 15 residues.

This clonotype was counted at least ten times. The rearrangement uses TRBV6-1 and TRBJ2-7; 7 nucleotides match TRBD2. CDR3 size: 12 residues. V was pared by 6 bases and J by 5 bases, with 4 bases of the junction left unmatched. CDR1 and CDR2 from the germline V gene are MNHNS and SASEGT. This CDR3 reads CASRGGPNEQYF. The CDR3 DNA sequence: TGTGCCAGCAGGGGAGGGCCGAACGAGCAGTACTTC.

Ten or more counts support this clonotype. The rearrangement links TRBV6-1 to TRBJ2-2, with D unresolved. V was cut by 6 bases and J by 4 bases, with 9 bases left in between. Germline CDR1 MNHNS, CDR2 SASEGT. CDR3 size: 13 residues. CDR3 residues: CASRSGTTGELFF. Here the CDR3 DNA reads TGTGCCAGCAGATCCGGTACCACCGGGGAGCTGTTTTTT.

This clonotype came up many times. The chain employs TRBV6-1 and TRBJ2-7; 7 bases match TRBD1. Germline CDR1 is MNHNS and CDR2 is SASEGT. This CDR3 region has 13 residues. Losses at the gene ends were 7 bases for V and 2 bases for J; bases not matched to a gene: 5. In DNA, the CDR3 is TGTGCCAGCAAAAGACAGGGTCCCTACGAGCAGTACTTC. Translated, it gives CASKRQGPYEQYF.

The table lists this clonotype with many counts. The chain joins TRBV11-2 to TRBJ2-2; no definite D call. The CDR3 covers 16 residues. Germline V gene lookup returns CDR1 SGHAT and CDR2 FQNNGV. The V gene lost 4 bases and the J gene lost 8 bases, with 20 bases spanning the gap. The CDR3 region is CASSYRRPTAPGELFF. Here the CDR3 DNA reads TGTGCCAGCAGCTACCGCCGCCCCACCGCTCCGGGGGAGCTGTTTTTT.

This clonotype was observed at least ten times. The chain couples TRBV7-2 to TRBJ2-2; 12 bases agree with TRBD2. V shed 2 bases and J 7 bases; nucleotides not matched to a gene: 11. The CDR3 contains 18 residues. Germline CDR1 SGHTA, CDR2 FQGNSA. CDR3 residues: CASSLTFGLAGRSGELFF. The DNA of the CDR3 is TGTGCCAGCAGCTTAACATTCGGACTAGCGGGACGGAGCGGGGAGCTGTTTTTT.

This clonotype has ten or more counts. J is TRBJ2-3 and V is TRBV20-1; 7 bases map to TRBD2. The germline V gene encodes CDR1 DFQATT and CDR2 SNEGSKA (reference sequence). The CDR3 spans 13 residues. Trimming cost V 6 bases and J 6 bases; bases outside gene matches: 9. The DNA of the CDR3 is TGCAGTGCAGGGGACTACGGGACTGATACGCAGTATTTT. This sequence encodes CSAGDYGTDTQYF.

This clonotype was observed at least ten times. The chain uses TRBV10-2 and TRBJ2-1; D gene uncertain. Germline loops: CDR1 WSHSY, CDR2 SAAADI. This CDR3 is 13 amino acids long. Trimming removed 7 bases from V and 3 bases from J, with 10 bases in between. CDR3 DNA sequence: TGCGCCAGCACCCCAGCCGGCTACAATGAGCAGTTCTTC. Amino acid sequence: CASTPAGYNEQFF.

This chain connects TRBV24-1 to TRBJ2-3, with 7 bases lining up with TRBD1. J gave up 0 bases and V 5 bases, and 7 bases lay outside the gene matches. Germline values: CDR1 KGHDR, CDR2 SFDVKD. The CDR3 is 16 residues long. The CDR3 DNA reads TGTGCCACCAGTGCCGGGACAGAACCTAGCACAGATACGCAGTATTTT. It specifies CATSAGTEPSTDTQYF.